Listed below are T cell receptor beta chains from one sample, sequenced in a study of tumor and adjacent non-tumor tissue in lung cancer. MiXCR was run by TCRdb on the multiplex PCR reads, yielding one entry per CDR3 protein. This sample has about 81,000 distinct CDR3 sequences, with 72% found just once. Source material: lung tumor tissue. These receptors were collected from a middle-aged woman with non-small cell lung cancer. CDR3s include the opening cysteine and the closing phenylalanine or tryptophan. D genes are given only for firm matches. Clone sizes are given selectively: once, few, many, or a class where the clone is expanded.

abundance | j_gene | v_gene | d_gene | CDR3aa | CDR3nt
. | TRBJ2-2 | TRBV4-2 | . | CPSSQVSGNTGELFF | TGTCCCAGTAGCCAAGTGAGCGGCAACACCGGGGAGCTGTTTTTT
once | TRBJ1-6 | TRBV12-3/TRBV12-4 | . | CVSSFESSPLHF | TGTGTCAGCAGTTTCGAGAGTTCACCCCTCCACTTT
many | TRBJ2-7 | TRBV7-8 | . | CASSLKDYEQYF | TGTGCCAGCAGCTTAAAGGACTACGAGCAGTACTTC
. | TRBJ2-1 | TRBV11-2 | TRBD2 | CASSLATGGPREQSF | TGTGCCAGTAGCTTAGCAACGGGAGGGCCGCGCGAGCAGTCATTC
once | TRBJ1-5 | TRBV5-1 | TRBD1 | CARSRDSSNQHQHF | TGCGCCAGAAGCCGGGACAGTAGCAATCAGCACCAGCATTTT
few | TRBJ2-3 | TRBV11-2 | . | CASNLDAGWATDTQYF | TGTGCCAGCAACTTAGACGCCGGGTGGGCTACTGATACGCAGTATTTT
. | TRBJ2-1 | TRBV28 | TRBD2 | CASRLLAGGAYNEKFF | TGTGCCAGCAGATTACTAGCGGGAGGGGCATACAATGAGAAGTTCTTC
few | TRBJ1-3 | TRBV15 | . | CATSGTGNTIYF | TGTGCCACCAGCGGGACCGGAAACACCATATATTTT
. | TRBJ2-1 | TRBV12-3/TRBV12-4 | . | CASRSSGASYKEQFF | TGTGCCAGCAGATCCAGTGGGGCCTCCTACAAGGAGCAGTTCTTC
. | TRBJ1-6 | TRBV6-5 | TRBD1 | CASSYAITGQGANSHLHF | TGCGCCAGCAGTTACGCGATCACGGGACAGGGGGCTAATTCACACCTCCACTTT
. | TRBJ2-7 | TRBV20-1 | TRBD2 | CSAASGSLYEQYF | TGCAGTGCTGCCAGCGGGAGTCTCTACGAGCAGTACTTC
. | TRBJ2-6 | TRBV11-2 | . | CASSLAAGTNVRTF | TGTGCCAGCAGCCTCGCTGCTGGGACCAACGTCCGGACTTTC
many | TRBJ2-2 | TRBV5-1 | TRBD2 | CASSWTSGSPNTGELFF | TGCGCCAGCAGCTGGACTAGCGGGAGCCCGAACACCGGGGAGCTGTTTTTT
. | TRBJ2-5 | TRBV29-1 | . | CSVKNREGLQETQYF | TGCAGCGTTAAAAACCGGGAAGGCCTTCAAGAGACCCAGTATTTC
once | TRBJ2-2 | TRBV20-1 | . | CSAPPAHDTGELFF | TGCAGTGCCCCGCCGGCACATGACACCGGTGAGCTGTTTTTT
. | TRBJ1-1 | TRBV29-1 | . | CSARAWFTEVFF | TGCAGCGCTCGGGCATGGTTCACTGAAGTTTTCTTT
. | TRBJ1-4 | TRBV6-6 | . | CASTWGRVLEKLFF | TGTGCCAGCACTTGGGGCAGGGTGCTTGAAAAACTGTTTTTT
many | TRBJ1-1 | TRBV6-5 | . | CASSYDALGKAFF | TGTGCCAGCAGTTACGACGCCCTGGGGAAAGCTTTCTTT
few | TRBJ2-6 | TRBV28 | . | CASSSIYSTNVLTF | TGTGCCAGCAGTTCCATATACTCGACCAACGTCCTGACTTTC
once | TRBJ2-1 | TRBV6-2/TRBV6-3 | TRBD1 | CASRRSRGLNNEEFF | TGTGCCAGCAGGCGAAGCAGGGGGTTGAACAATGAGGAGTTCTTC
. | TRBJ1-6 | TRBV5-1 | . | CARSLTGSDNSPLHF | TGCGCCAGAAGCCTTACGGGAAGCGATAATTCACCCCTCCACTTT
. | TRBJ1-2 | TRBV6-5 | TRBD1 | CASSGGTASLDTSNYGYSF | TGTGCCAGCAGTGGGGGGACAGCCTCCCTCGATACCTCTAACTATGGCTACAGCTTC
. | TRBJ2-2 | TRBV21-1 | . | CANSKAPSGRENTGELFF | TGTGCCAACAGCAAGGCGCCTAGCGGGAGGGAGAACACCGGGGAGCTGTTTTTT
. | TRBJ2-7 | TRBV10-1 | TRBD2 | CTSNGQDGTSGRAWCEQCF | TGCACCAGCAACGGACAGGACGGGACTAGCGGGAGGGCCTGGTGCGAGCAGTGCTTC
. | TRBJ2-1 | TRBV6-5 | . | CASSYTAGVGNEQFF | TGTGCCAGCAGTTATACGGCAGGAGTAGGGAATGAGCAGTTCTTC
. | TRBJ2-1 | TRBV11-1 | . | CASSSMEWASPYNGQFF | TGTGCCAGCAGCTCCATGGAGTGGGCAAGCCCCTACAATGGGCAGTTCTTC
many | TRBJ2-3 | TRBV29-1 | . | CSGQGTTTDTQYF | TGCAGCGGACAAGGGACGACCACAGATACGCAGTATTTT
. | TRBJ2-3 | TRBV10-2 | . | CASSERKPLGGTLYF | TGCGCCAGCAGTGAGAGGAAACCCCTCGGGGGTACGCTGTATTTT
. | TRBJ2-1 | TRBV11-3 | TRBD1 | CTSSPPGQGSNEQFF | TGTACCAGTAGCCCCCCGGGACAGGGCAGCAATGAGCAGTTCTTC
. | TRBJ2-3 | TRBV20-1 | . | CSVDTNGGRTDTQYF | TGCAGTGTTGATACTAACGGGGGCCGCACAGATACGCAGTATTTT
. | TRBJ2-5 | TRBV20-1 | . | CCAPPRGFQETQYF | TGCTGTGCCCCTCCGAGGGGGTTTCAAGAGACCCAGTACTTC
few | TRBJ1-5 | TRBV11-2 | . | CASSINHGQSQHF | TGTGCCAGCAGCATAAACCACGGTCAGTCCCAGCATTTT
few | TRBJ2-7 | TRBV20-1 | . | CSASSASAMEGEQYF | TGCAGTGCTAGCTCCGCTAGCGCGATGGAAGGGGAGCAGTACTTC